These T cell receptor beta chains were read from a single sample in a study of metastatic and nonmetastatic thyroid tumors. TCRdb reanalyzed the PCR reads with MiXCR. The sample holds 20,000 to 25,000 clones, 20% to 25% seen once. Input material: adjacent normal tissue. Source of these receptors: a female donor with papillary thyroid cancer or a benign thyroid nodule (not recorded which). Some clones in this sample may be carry-over from other donors' samples. Each CDR3 is given with its conserved first and last residue.

V,J,CDR3
TRBV28,TRBJ2-7,CASSLPGTLSYEQYF
TRBV7-2,TRBJ2-7,CASSRVGPGYEQYF
TRBV28,TRBJ2-1,CASSFPRWVGEQFF
TRBV4-1,TRBJ2-3,CASSRERRTGGTDTQYF
TRBV2,TRBJ2-7,CASSDWGMYEQYF
TRBV14,TRBJ2-7,CASSRGARKYEQYF
TRBV20-1,TRBJ2-7,CSARPDRDSYEQYF
TRBV10-3,TRBJ1-1,CAISESSGRGGANTEALF
TRBV20-1,TRBJ2-1,CSAGTVNEKFF
TRBV6-1,TRBJ1-3,CASKDSLSSGNTIYF
TRBV19,TRBJ2-2,CASRVVPGELFF
TRBV28,TRBJ1-6,CASSFAGADNSPLHF
TRBV5-4,TRBJ1-2,CASSLDWGAITGYTF
TRBV6-1,TRBJ1-3,CASRSWTGNSGNTIYF
TRBV7-3,TRBJ1-1,CVSSLTGGTEAFF
TRBV19,TRBJ1-1,CASSRDWNTEAFF
TRBV12-3/TRBV12-4,TRBJ1-6,CASSLRQGNNSPLHF
TRBV30,TRBJ2-7,CAWSRGREYEQYF
TRBV20-1,TRBJ2-3,CSAVLAGASSTDTQYF
TRBV18,TRBJ2-1,CASSPRESRYNEQFF
TRBV6-1,TRBJ1-2,CASRHPTAKGDSGYTF
TRBV9,TRBJ2-3,CAGGRGGTDTQYF
TRBV9,TRBJ1-4,CASIVAVQGKDKLFF
TRBV28,TRBJ2-2,CASSSSYTPAGELFF
TRBV2,TRBJ1-6,CASTLTGFNSPLHF
TRBV6-1,TRBJ2-2,CATRVDTGELFF
TRBV7-2,TRBJ2-7,CASSLKGTVAYEQYF
TRBV6-1,TRBJ1-5,CASRVGGTYSNQPQHF
TRBV6-1,TRBJ1-1,CASSAGGTEAFF
TRBV6-5,TRBJ1-2,CASTEGGSSLGYTF